The source of this T cell receptor beta chain is a study of T cell responses to AZD1222 COVID-19 vaccine. Profiled with immunoSEQ multiplex PCR; TCRdb holds only in-frame clones, not every one. Altogether about 180,000 clones are present, about 90% being singletons, with the ten largest covering approximately 7.7%. The CDR3 is 14 residues long. V was pared by 6 bases and J by 10 bases, with 16 bases between. Looked up from germline, CDR1 is MDHEN and CDR2 is SYDVKM. The receptor was derived from an adult in good health. The chain has TRBV28 and TRBJ1-6; D is perhaps TRBD1 (5 bases). Specimen: peripheral blood, collected on day 0 of AZD1222 vaccination. CDR3 DNA: TGTGCCAGCAGGACCCCGGGGACTCGGTCACCCCTCCACTTT. It codes for CASRTPGTRSPLHF. Together with reference TRBV28 and TRBJ1-6, the CDR3 gives the full variable domain: DVKVTQSSRYLVKRTGEKVFLECVQDMDHENMFWYRQDPGLGLRLIYFSYDVKMKEKGDIPEGYSVSREKKERFSLILESASTNQTSMYLCASRTPGTRSPLHFGNGTRLTVT.